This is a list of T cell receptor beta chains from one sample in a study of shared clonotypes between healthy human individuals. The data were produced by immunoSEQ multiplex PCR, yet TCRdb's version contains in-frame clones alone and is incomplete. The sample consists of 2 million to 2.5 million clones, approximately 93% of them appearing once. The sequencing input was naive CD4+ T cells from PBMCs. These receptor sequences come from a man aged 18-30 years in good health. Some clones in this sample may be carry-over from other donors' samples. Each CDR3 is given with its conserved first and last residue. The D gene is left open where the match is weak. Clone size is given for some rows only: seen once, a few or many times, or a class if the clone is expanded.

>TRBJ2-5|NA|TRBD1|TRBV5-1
TGCGCCAGCAGCTTGCTATCCCTTACAGGGGGCTATGAGACCCAGTACTTC
CASSLLSLTGGYETQYF
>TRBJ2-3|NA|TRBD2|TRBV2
TGTGCCAGCAGTGAAGGGTTAGGACTAGCGGGAGGGGACAGAGATACGCAGTATTTT
CASSEGLGLAGGDRDTQYF
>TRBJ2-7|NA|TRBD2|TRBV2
TGTGCCAGCAGTGGACTAGCGGCCGTTTCTTACTACGAGCAGTACTTC
CASSGLAAVSYYEQYF
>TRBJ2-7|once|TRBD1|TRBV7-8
TGTGCCAGCAGCGAACCCCAGGGGGCGAGGACCTACGAGCAGTACTTC
CASSEPQGARTYEQYF
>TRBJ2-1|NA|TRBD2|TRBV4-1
TGCGCCAGCAGCCAAGGGCTAGCGGGACGAGCTTACAATGAGCAGTTCTTC
CASSQGLAGRAYNEQFF
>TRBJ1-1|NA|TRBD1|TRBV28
TGTGCCAGCCTCTTGGGGGGGGCAGGGGGCATGGTGGGAGCTTTCTTT
CASLLGGAGGMVGAFF
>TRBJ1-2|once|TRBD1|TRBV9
TGTGCCAGCAGCCCCCACAGGGGGCCTAACTATGGCTACACCTTC
CASSPHRGPNYGYTF
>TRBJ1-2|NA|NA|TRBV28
TGTGCCAGCAGTTCTCGCGGCTACACCTTC
CASSSRGYTF
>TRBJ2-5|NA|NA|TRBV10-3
TGTGCCACCCTTCGGGACTTCCAAGAGACCCAGTACTTC
CATLRDFQETQYF
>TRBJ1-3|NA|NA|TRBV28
TGTGCCAGCAGTTTGAGGTGGTGGGGGCAAGGAAACACCATATATTTT
CASSLRWWGQGNTIYF
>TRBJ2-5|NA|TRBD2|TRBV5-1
TGCGCCAGCAGCTGGGGTAGCGGGAGAGGCCAAGAGACCCAGTACTTC
CASSWGSGRGQETQYF
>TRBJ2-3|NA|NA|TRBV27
TGTGCCAGCAGTTTATATCTTGGGGGACTTACTAGCACAGATACGCAGTATTTT
CASSLYLGGLTSTDTQYF
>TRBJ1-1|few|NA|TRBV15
TGTGCCACCAGCAGAGCAGGGGCCACTGAAGCTTTCTTT
CATSRAGATEAFF
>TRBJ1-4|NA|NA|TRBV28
TGTGCCAGTAGAGTTGCGGGGCTAAATGAAAAACTGTTTTTT
CASRVAGLNEKLFF
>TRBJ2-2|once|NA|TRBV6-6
TGTGCCAGCCTGGTCGGGAACACCGGGGAGCTGTTTTTT
CASLVGNTGELFF
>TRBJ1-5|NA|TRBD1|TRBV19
TGTGCCAGTAGTAAAAGGGACAGAGACAATCAGCCCCAGCATTTT
CASSKRDRDNQPQHF
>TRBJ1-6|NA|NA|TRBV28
TGTGCCAGCAGTACTCAGGACCAGTCGCGACCTAATTCACCCCTCCACTTT
CASSTQDQSRPNSPLHF
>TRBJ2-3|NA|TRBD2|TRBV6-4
TGTGCCAGCAGGACCCGAAGCGGGAGGGCTTCCGCAGATACGCAGTATTTT
CASRTRSGRASADTQYF
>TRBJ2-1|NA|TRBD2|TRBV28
TGTGCCAGCAGTTTCGTTCCTTTGACTAGCGGGAGCTCGTTCTTC
CASSFVPLTSGSSFF
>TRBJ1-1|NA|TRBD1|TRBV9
TGTGCCAGCAGCGTTTTGGGACAGGGACCCCAATTT
CASSVLGQGPQF
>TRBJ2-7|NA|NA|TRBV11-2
TGTGCCAGCAGCGCAATGACAGGAGTACCTATTTACGAGCAGTACTTC
CASSAMTGVPIYEQYF
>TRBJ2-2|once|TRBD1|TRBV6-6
TGTGCCAGCAGTTACGGACAGGGGACCACCGGGGAGCTGTTTTTT
CASSYGQGTTGELFF
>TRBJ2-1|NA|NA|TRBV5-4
TGTGCCAGCAGCTTGGAGTTGAGCTCCTACAATGAGCAGTTCTTC
CASSLELSSYNEQFF
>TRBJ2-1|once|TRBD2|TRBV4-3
TGCGCCAGCAGCGTGGGGACTAGCGGGGCTTACAATGAGCAGTTCTTC
CASSVGTSGAYNEQFF
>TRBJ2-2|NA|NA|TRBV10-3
TGTGCCATCAACCCCACGAGGGGGGTTACCGGGGAGCTGTTTTTT
CAINPTRGVTGELFF
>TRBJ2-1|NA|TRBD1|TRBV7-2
TGTGCCAGCAGCTTAAGGGCTCGGACAGGGTCCTACAATGAGCAGTTCTTC
CASSLRARTGSYNEQFF
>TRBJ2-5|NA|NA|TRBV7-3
TGTGCCAGCAGCTTTCTACAGCAAGAGACCCAGTACTTC
CASSFLQQETQYF
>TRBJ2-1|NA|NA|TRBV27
TGTGCCAGCAGTTCACCATCCCTCTACCAATCTCGATACAATGAGCAGTTCTTC
CASSSPSLYQSRYNEQFF
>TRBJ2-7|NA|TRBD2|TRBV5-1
TGCGCCAGCAGCTTAGTAGCGGGAGCTCGGAACGAGCAGTACTTC
CASSLVAGARNEQYF
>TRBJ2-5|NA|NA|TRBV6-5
TGTGCCAGCAGTTACTCGTCCGGGAGCGATACCCAGTACTTC
CASSYSSGSDTQYF
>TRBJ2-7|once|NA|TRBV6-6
TGTGCCAGCAGCCCCCCCAGGACTGTAACCTACGAGCAGTACTTC
CASSPPRTVTYEQYF
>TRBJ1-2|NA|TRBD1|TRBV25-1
TGTGCCAGCAGTGAACGGACAGGACGGAGTGGCTACACCTTC
CASSERTGRSGYTF
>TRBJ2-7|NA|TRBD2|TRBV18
TGTGCCAGCTCACCTCAGGGAGGGCTCGGATCCTACGAGCAGTACTTC
CASSPQGGLGSYEQYF
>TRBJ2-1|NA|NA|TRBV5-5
TGTGCCAGCAGCCCTTTGGGGGGGCCCCCCGACAATGAGCAGTTCTTC
CASSPLGGPPDNEQFF
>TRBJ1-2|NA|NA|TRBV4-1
TGCGCCAGCAGCCGGGAGCCCACTCTAAACTATGGCTACACCTTC
CASSREPTLNYGYTF
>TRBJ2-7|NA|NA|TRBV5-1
TGCGCCAGCAGCGTGACAGGTATCTACGAGCAGTACTTC
CASSVTGIYEQYF
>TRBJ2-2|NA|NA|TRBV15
TGTGCCACCAGCAGACAACTGGGACAGAACACCGGGGAGCTGTTTTTT
CATSRQLGQNTGELFF
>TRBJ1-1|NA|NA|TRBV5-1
TGCGCCAGCAGTCAGACCCAACCTGGCACTGAAGCTTTCTTT
CASSQTQPGTEAFF